This T cell receptor beta chain was captured in a study of cytomegalovirus exposure and HLA in healthy donors. Concerning this clone itself: Its antigen is not known.

A multiplex PCR was run with 60 Vbeta primers and 13 Jbeta primers. Here immunoSEQ multiplex PCR was the method, and the copy in TCRdb shows in-frame clones only, minus some. The repertoire holds some 76,000 clones, with around 85% as singletons. Losses at the gene ends were 4 bases for V and 4 bases for J; bases not matched to a gene: 2. CDR1 is SQVTM and CDR2 is ANQGSEA in the germline V gene. This CDR3 region has 14 residues. Whole-study results and caveats: The study had only CMV serostatus as immune exposure information. It was fewer than 200 TCR beta chains that were listed as cytomegalovirus-associated. A few of the chains that were CMV-associated were confirmed in vitro to be specific for CMV antigens.

The TCR comes from a woman between 45 and 65 years old in good health and CMV-seronegative. The rearrangement uses TRBV29-1 and TRBJ2-2; 11 bases are shared with TRBD2. The sequencing sample was made of PBMCs. The CDR3 region is CSVASGGSTGELFF. The CDR3 coding sequence is TGCAGCGTTGCTAGCGGGGGGAGCACCGGGGAGCTGTTTTTT.